This TCR beta chain originates from a study of radiotherapy plus CTLA-4 blockade in lung cancer. Trimming cost V 2 bases and J 4 bases, with 12 bases left between them. The germline V gene has CDR1 SEHNR and CDR2 FQNEAQ (reference sequence). CDR3 length: 14 residues. Data came from immunoSEQ multiplex PCR; TCRdb stores just in-frame clones and leaves some out. The sample holds approximately 100,000 clones; more than 70% are singletons and the top ten take less than 2.5%. This chain links TRBV7-9 with TRBJ2-7; D possibly matches TRBD1 or TRBD2 (5 bases each). Sequencing was performed on peripheral blood, taken from a patient treated with radiotherapy plus ipilimumab. This TCR came from a human donor with non-small cell lung cancer that progressed on radiotherapy plus ipilimumab. Some clones in this sample may be carry-over from other donors' samples. The CDR3 DNA reads TGTGCCAGCAGCTTATTATCAGGGAGTTACGAGCAGTACTTC. Its translation is CASSLLSGSYEQYF.